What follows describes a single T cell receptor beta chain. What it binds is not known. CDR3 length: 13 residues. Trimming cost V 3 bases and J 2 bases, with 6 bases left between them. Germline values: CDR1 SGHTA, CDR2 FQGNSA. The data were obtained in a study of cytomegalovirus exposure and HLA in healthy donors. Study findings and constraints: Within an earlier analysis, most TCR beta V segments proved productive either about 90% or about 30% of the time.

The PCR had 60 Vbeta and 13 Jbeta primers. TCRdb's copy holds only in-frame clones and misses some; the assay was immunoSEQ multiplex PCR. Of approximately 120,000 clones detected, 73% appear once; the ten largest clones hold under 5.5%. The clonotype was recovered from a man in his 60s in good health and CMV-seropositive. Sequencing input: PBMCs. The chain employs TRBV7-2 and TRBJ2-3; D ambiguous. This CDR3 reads CASSFSFTDTQYF. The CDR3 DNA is TGTGCCAGCAGCTTTTCGTTCACAGATACGCAGTATTTT.